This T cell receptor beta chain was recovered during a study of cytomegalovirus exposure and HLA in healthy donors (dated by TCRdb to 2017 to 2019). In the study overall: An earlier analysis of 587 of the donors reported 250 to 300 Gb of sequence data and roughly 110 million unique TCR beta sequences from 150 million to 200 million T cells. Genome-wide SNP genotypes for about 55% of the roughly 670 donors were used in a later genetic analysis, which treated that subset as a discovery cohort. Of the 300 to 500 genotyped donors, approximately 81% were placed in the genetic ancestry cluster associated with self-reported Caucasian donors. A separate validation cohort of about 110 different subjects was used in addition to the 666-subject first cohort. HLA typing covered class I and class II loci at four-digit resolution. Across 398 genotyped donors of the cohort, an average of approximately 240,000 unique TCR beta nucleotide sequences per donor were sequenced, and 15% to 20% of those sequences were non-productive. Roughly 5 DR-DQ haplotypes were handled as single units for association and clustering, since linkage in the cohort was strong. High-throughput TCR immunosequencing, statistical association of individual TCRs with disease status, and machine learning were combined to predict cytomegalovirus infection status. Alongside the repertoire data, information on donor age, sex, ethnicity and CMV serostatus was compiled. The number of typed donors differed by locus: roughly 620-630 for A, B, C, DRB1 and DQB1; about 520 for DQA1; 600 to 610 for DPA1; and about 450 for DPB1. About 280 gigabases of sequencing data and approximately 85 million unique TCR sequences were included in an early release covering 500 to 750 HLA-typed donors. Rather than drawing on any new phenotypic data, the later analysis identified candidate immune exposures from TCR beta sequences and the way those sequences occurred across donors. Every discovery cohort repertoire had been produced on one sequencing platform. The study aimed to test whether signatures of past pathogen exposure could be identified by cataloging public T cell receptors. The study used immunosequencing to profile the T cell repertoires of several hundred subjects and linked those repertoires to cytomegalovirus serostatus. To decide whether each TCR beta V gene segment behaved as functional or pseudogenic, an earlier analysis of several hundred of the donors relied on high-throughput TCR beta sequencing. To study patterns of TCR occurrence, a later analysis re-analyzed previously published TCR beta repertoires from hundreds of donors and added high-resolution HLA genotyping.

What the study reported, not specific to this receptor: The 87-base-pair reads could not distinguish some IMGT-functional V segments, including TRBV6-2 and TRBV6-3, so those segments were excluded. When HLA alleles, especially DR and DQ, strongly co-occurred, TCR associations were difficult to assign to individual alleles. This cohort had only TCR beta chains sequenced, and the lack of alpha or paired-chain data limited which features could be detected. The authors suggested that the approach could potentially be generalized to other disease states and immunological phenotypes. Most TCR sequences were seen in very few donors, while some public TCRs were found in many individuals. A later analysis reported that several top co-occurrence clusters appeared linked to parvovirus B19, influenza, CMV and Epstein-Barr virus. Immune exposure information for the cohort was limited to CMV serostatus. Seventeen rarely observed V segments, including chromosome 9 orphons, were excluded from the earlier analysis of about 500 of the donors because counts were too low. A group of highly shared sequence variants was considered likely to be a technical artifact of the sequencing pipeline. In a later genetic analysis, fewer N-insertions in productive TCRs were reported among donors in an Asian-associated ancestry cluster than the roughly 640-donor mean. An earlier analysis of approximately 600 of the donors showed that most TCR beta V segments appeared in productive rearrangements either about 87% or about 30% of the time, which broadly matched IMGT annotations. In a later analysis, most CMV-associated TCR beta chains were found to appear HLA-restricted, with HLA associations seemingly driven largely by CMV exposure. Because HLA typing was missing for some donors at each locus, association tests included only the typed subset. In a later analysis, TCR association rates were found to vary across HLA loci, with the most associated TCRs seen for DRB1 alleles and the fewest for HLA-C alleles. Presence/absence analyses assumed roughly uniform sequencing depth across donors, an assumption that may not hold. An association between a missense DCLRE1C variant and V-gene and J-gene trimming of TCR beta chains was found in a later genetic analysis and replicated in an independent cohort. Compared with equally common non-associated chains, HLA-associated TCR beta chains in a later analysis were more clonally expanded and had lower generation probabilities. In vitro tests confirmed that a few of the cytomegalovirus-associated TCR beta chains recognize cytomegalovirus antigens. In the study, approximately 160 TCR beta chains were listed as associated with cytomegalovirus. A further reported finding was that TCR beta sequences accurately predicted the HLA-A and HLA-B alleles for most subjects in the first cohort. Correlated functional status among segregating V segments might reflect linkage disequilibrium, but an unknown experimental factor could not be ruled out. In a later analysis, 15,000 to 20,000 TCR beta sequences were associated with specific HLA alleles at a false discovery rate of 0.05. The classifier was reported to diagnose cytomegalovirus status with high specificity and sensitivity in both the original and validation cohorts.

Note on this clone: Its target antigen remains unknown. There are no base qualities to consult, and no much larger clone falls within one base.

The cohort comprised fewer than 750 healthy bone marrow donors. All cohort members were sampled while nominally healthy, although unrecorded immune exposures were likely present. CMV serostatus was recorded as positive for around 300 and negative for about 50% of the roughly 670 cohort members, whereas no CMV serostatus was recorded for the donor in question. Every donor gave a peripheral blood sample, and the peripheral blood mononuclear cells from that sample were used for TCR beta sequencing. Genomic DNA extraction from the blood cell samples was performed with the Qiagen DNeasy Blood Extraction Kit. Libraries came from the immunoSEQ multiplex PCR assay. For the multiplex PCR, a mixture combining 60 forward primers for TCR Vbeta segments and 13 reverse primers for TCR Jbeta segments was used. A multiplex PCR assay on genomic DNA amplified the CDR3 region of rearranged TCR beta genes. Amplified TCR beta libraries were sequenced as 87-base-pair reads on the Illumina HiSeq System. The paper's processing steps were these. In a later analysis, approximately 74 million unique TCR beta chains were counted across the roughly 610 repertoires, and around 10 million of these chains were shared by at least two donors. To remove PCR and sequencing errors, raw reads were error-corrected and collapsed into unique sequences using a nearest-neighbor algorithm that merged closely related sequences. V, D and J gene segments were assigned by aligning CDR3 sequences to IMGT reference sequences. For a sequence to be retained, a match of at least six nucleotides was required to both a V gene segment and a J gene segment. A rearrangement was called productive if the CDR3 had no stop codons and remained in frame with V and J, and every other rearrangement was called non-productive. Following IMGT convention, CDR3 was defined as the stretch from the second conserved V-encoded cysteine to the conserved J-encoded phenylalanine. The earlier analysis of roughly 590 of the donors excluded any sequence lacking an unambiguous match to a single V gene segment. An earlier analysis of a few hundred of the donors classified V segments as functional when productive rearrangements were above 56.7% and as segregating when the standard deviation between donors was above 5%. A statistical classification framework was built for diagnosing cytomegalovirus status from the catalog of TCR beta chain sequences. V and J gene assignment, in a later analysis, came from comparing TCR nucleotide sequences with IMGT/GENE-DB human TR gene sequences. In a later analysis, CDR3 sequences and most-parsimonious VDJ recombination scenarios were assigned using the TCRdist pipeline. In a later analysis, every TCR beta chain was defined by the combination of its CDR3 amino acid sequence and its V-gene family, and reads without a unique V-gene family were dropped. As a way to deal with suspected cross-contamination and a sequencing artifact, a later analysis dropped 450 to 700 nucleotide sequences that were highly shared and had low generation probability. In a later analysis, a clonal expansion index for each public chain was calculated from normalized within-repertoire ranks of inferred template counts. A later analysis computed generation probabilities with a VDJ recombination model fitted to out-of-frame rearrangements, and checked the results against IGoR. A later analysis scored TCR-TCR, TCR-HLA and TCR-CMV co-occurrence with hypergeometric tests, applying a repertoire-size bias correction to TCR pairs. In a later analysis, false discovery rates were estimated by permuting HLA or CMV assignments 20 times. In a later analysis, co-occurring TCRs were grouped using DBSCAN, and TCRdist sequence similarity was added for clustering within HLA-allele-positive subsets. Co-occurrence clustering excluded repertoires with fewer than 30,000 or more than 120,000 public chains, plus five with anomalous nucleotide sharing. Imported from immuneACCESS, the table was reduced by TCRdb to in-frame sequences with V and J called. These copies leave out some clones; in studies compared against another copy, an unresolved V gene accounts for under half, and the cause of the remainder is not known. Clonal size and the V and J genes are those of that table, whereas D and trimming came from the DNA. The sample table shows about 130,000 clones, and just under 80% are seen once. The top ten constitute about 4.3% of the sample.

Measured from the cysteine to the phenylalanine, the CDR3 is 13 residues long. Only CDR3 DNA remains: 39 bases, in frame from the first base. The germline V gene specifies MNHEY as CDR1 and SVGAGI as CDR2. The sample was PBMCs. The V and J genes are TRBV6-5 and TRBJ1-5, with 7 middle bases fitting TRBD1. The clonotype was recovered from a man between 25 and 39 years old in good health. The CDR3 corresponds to CASDGQANQPQHF. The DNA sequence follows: TGTGCAAGCGATGGACAGGCCAATCAGCCCCAGCATTTT.